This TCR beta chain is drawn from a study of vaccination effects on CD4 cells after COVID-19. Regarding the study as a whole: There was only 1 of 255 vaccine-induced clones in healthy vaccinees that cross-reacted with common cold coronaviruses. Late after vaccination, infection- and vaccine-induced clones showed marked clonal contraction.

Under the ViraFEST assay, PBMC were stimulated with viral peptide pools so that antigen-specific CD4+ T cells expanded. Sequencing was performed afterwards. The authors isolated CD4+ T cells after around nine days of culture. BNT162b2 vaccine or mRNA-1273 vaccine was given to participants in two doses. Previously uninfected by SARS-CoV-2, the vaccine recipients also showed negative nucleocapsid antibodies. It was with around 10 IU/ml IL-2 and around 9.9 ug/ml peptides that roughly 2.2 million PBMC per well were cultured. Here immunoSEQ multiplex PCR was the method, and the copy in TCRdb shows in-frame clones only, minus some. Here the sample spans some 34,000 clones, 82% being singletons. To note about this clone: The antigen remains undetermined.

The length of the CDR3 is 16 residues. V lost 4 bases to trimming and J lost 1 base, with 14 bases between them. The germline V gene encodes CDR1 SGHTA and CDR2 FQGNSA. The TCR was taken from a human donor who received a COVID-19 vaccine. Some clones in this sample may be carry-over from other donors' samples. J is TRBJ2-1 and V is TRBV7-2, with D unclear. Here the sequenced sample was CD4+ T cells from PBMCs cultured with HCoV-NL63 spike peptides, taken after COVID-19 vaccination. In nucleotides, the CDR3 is TGTGCCAGCAGCTCCGCCCCGGGCGGTTCCTACAATGAGCAGTTCTTC. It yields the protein CASSSAPGGSYNEQFF.